This TCR beta chain was recovered during a study of cytomegalovirus exposure and HLA in healthy donors. This CDR3 has 15 amino acids. Per the germline V gene, CDR1 is SGHAT and CDR2 is FQNNGV. Study-wide points: The CMV antigen specificity of a few CMV-associated chains was confirmed through in vitro analysis. Across donors, sequencing depth was assumed by presence/absence analyses to be roughly uniform. Some TCR beta chains (164 of them) were listed as cytomegalovirus-associated.

PCR used 60 Vbeta primers and 13 Jbeta primers. Assay used: immunoSEQ multiplex PCR; TCRdb lists only in-frame clones, some missing. The sample contains around 61,000 clones, around 62% of which appear only once. Turning to this clone: The antigen remains unidentified.

The chain couples TRBV11-2 to TRBJ2-5; D is unresolved. The J call may not be correct, given that the DNA end is closer to TRBJ2-7. The sample was PBMCs. The sequence was collected from a man in his forties in good health and CMV-seropositive. The CDR3 sequence: CASSLSRPPSYEQYF. The CDR3, as DNA: TGTGCCAGCAGCTTATCGAGGCCCCCTTCCTACGAGCAGTACTTC.